This T cell receptor (beta chain) came from a study of a mutant IDH1 vaccine in newly diagnosed glioma. At the level of the study: Patients were pretreated with radiotherapy, temozolomide, or both, mostly both. Study-wide results and limits: Of all patients, around 94% showed vaccine-induced immune responses. Apparently unrelated to pseudoprogression were changes in the top peripheral T cell clonotypes.

Libraries were prepared by immunoSEQ multiplex PCR; TCRdb keeps only in-frame clonotypes and omits some of them. The table includes about 33,000 clones, around nine tenths detected once. Looked up from germline, CDR1 is SSHAT and CDR2 is FNYEAQ (reference sequence). CDR3 size: 15 residues. The table lists this clone with a count of one. Its antigen is not identified. One end of the junction varies from germline; a read error may be responsible. The time point was: baseline, week 1 (first vaccination visit). Indicated treatment: pre-vaccination baseline after standard-of-care therapy. The chain employs TRBV7-7 and TRBJ1-5; weak D call: TRBD1 (5 bases). The sample was PBMCs, taken from a glioma patient treated with radiotherapy, temozolomide or both. The receptor's source is a woman aged 40 to 50 with glioma. CDR3 amino acids: CASSSDGTRNQPQHF. For the CDR3, the DNA is TGTGCTAGCAGCTCCGACGGGACTAGGAATCAGCCCCAGCATTTT. Together with reference TRBV7-7 and TRBJ1-5, the CDR3 gives the full variable domain: GAGVSQSPRYKVTKRGQDVTLRCDPISSHATLYWYQQALGQGPEFLTYFNYEAQPDKSGLPSDRFSAERPEGSISTLTIQRTEQRDSAMYRCASSSDGTRNQPQHFGDGTRLSIL.